This T cell receptor beta chain came from a study of shared clonotypes between healthy human individuals. There were no recent acute infections or vaccinations among the donors, who were healthy HIV-negative adults. Researchers drew on about 94 million PBMCs for genomic DNA from unsorted samples. The repertoire was sequenced with immunoSEQ multiplex PCR; TCRdb's copy has only in-frame clones and lacks some. The table lists about 560,000 clones, just over 75% of them singletons, with around 12% in the top ten. Sequencing was performed on PBMCs. The clonotype comes from a woman between 35 and 50 years old in good health. Some clones in this sample may be carry-over from other donors' samples.

DNA for the CDR3: TGTGCCATCAGATCCGACAGGGATGAGTCCGAGCAGTACTTC. Translating gives CAIRSDRDESEQYF. The chain links TRBV10-3 to TRBJ2-7; the match to TRBD1 covers 7 bases. Trimming removed 6 bases from V and 6 bases from J; junction bases left unmatched: 11. Germline V CDR1 and CDR2: ENHRY, SYGVKD. This CDR3 region has 14 residues.